Listed below are T cell receptor beta chains from one sample, sequenced in a study of T cells in Graves' hyperthyroidism and ophthalmopathy. One entry per CDR3 protein results from TCRdb running MiXCR on the multiplex PCR reads. The sample includes some 380,000 distinct CDR3 sequences, approximately 13% seen only once; the top ten take 20%. Sample: blood. These receptors were collected from a man aged 25 to 40 with Graves' hyperthyroidism that later progressed to Graves' ophthalmopathy. CDR3s include the opening cysteine and the closing phenylalanine or tryptophan. The order of the fields is D gene, clone size, J gene, V gene, CDR3 DNA, CDR3 protein. A D gene is named only where the DNA matches it firmly. Some rows mark clone size as missing; the rest say once, few, many or name a class of expanded clone.

>-|-|TRBJ2-6|TRBV7-9
TGTGCCAGCAGCTTATTCGGGCTTTGGCAGGGCGGAACTGGGGCCAACGTCCTGACTTTC
CASSLFGLWQGGTGANVLTF
>TRBD1|many|TRBJ1-1|TRBV12-3/TRBV12-4
TGTGCCAGCACCAGGGAGGGGGCGCGCACTGAAGCTTTCTTT
CASTREGARTEAFF
>-|many|TRBJ1-2|TRBV28
TGTGCCAGCAGTTCCACAGGATCTTGGGGCTACACCTTC
CASSSTGSWGYTF
>-|few|TRBJ2-7|TRBV3-1
TGTGCCAGCAGCCTTGCCGCGACAAGCACCTACGAGCAGTACTTC
CASSLAATSTYEQYF
>TRBD1|many|TRBJ2-3|TRBV6-1
TGTGCCAGCAGTGAAGGACAGGGTGAGACAGATACGCAGTATTTT
CASSEGQGETDTQYF
>TRBD1|-|TRBJ2-7|TRBV4-1
TGCGCCAGCAGCCCTCGTGGGACAGGGGCCTACGAGCAGTACTTC
CASSPRGTGAYEQYF
>-|many|TRBJ2-7|TRBV20-1
TGCAGTGCTAGAGCCGGACCGGGACGGGTTTACGAGCAGTACTTC
CSARAGPGRVYEQYF
>-|few|TRBJ2-2|TRBV4-1
TGCGCCAGCAGCTACTACGGGGGAGATACCGGGGAGCTGTTTTTT
CASSYYGGDTGELFF
>-|few|TRBJ2-1|TRBV29-1
TGCAGCGGTGTTTGGGGCGCCTACAATGAGCAGTTCTTC
CSGVWGAYNEQFF
>-|many|TRBJ1-5|TRBV6-1
TGTGCCAGCAGTGCGGCAGTGACTCTGAGCAATCAGCCCCAGCATTTT
CASSAAVTLSNQPQHF
>-|-|TRBJ2-7|TRBV5-1
TGCGCCAGCAGCTTGATTACCGAGGGCTCCTACGAGCAGTACTTC
CASSLITEGSYEQYF
>-|many|TRBJ2-7|TRBV6-1
TGTGCCATCTCACCCCGGGACGGTGCCTACGAGCAGTACTTC
CAISPRDGAYEQYF
>TRBD2|many|TRBJ2-3|TRBV18
TGTGCCAGCTCAAGGACTAGCGGCGTAGGCGATACGCAGTATTTT
CASSRTSGVGDTQYF
>-|few|TRBJ2-7|TRBV6-4
TGTGCCAGCCGAGACACCCTAGCCTACGAGCAGTACTTC
CASRDTLAYEQYF
>-|-|TRBJ2-4|TRBV6-5
TGTGCCAGCAGTTACTCAGGGGTCGGGACCAAAAACATTCAGTACTTC
CASSYSGVGTKNIQYF
>-|many|TRBJ2-2|TRBV5-1
TGCGCCAGCAGCTTGGGCGGCAGAGACACCGGGGAGCTGTTTTTT
CASSLGGRDTGELFF
>-|many|TRBJ2-7|TRBV11-2
TGTGCCAGCAGCTTTCCAGAACGCTACGAGCAGTACTTC
CASSFPERYEQYF
>TRBD1|-|TRBJ2-7|TRBV20-1
TGCAGTGCTAGAGGCCAGGGGGCTTCCTACGAGCAGTACTTC
CSARGQGASYEQYF
>TRBD1|few|TRBJ2-3|TRBV30
TGTGCCTGGAGGAGACAGGGGACAGATACGCAGTATTTT
CAWRRQGTDTQYF
>-|many|TRBJ1-2|TRBV6-1
TGTGCCAGCAGGCTCCTACGGATGGGGGGTCTCTATGGCTACACCTTC
CASRLLRMGGLYGYTF
>-|many|TRBJ2-7|TRBV7-9
TGTGCCAGCAGCTTAGTACAGTACGAGCAGTACTTC
CASSLVQYEQYF
>-|many|TRBJ1-1|TRBV3-1
TGTGCCAGCAGCCAAGGGTCGGGGGCTGAAGCTTTCTTT
CASSQGSGAEAFF
>-|few|TRBJ2-1|TRBV29-1
TGCAGCGTTGAACCGCCGGGACTCCACGCCAATGAGCAGTTCTTC
CSVEPPGLHANEQFF
>-|many|TRBJ2-5|TRBV6-1
TGTGCCAGCAGTGAAAGACTAGAGGAGACCCAGTACTTC
CASSERLEETQYF
>-|few|TRBJ2-5|TRBV20-1
TGCAGTGCTAGAGATCTCGGGGGCTCGGGTCGAGAGACCCAGTACTTC
CSARDLGGSGRETQYF
>-|many|TRBJ2-3|TRBV20-1
TGCAGTGCTAGAGATGAGCCCGAAGTGGATACGCAGTATTTT
CSARDEPEVDTQYF
>TRBD2|many|TRBJ2-3|TRBV9
TGTGCCAGCAGCGAGACTGCGGGGGTTCCCACAGATACGCAGTATTTT
CASSETAGVPTDTQYF
>TRBD1|few|TRBJ2-6|TRBV9
TGTGCCAGCAGCCCCCCAGCAGGGGGCGCTCGGTCTGGGGCCAACGTCCTGACTTTC
CASSPPAGGARSGANVLTF
>-|many|TRBJ2-3|TRBV20-1
TGCAGTGCTAGAGATGGGGGGGCCACAGATACGCAGTATTTT
CSARDGGATDTQYF
>-|few|TRBJ1-2|TRBV6-1
TGTGCCAGCAGGCCAAACAGGGATTGGCGGTATGGCTACACCTTC
CASRPNRDWRYGYTF
>TRBD2|many|TRBJ2-1|TRBV11-2
TGTGCCAGCAGCACAGCGGGGGTCTACAATGAGCAGTTCTTC
CASSTAGVYNEQFF
>-|many|TRBJ1-1|TRBV19
TGTGCCAGTAGTATAGGGGGTTCACATACTGAAGCTTTCTTT
CASSIGGSHTEAFF
>TRBD2|many|TRBJ2-1|TRBV11-3
TGTGCCAGCAGCTCCACGCTCCGGGGGGTAGCGGGGGTTCCATCCTACAATGAGCAGTTCTTC
CASSSTLRGVAGVPSYNEQFF
>-|many|TRBJ2-1|TRBV18
TGTGCCAGCTCACCTGGGGACGGCCCTTGGAATGAGCAGTTCTTC
CASSPGDGPWNEQFF
>-|many|TRBJ1-5|TRBV28
TGTGCCAGCAGTTTAACGGACGGTCAGCCCCAGCATTTT
CASSLTDGQPQHF
>-|many|TRBJ2-1|TRBV2
TGTGCCAGCAGTGAGGCTATCTATAGCTCCTACAATGAGCAGTTCTTC
CASSEAIYSSYNEQFF
>-|many|TRBJ2-2|TRBV6-2/TRBV6-3
TGTGCCAGCAGTTATGTCTCATCCGGGGAGCTGTTTTTT
CASSYVSSGELFF
>TRBD1|many|TRBJ2-7|TRBV12-3/TRBV12-4
TGTGCCAGCACACGGGGACAGGTTGGCTACGAGCAGTACTTC
CASTRGQVGYEQYF
>TRBD1|-|TRBJ1-2|TRBV18
TGTGCCAGCTCACCGGACAGGCAGAACTATGGCTACACCTTC
CASSPDRQNYGYTF
>-|-|TRBJ1-6|TRBV24-1
TGTGCCTCCGCGGCAGGGGCAGGTAATTCACCCCTCCACTTT
CASAAGAGNSPLHF
>TRBD1|few|TRBJ2-3|TRBV5-6
TGTGCCAGCAGCTTGTGGGCCCGGGACAGGCTAGATGCGGATACGCAGTATTTT
CASSLWARDRLDADTQYF
>TRBD2|-|TRBJ2-1|TRBV5-6
TGTGCCAGCAGCGAGACCCAGACTAGCGACTCCTACAATGAGCAGTTCTTC
CASSETQTSDSYNEQFF
>-|few|TRBJ1-6|TRBV7-2
TGTGCCAGCAGCTCCCACCTGGGGGCTGGTATCTATAATTCACCCCTCCACTTT
CASSSHLGAGIYNSPLHF
>TRBD2|few|TRBJ2-2|TRBV4-1
TGCGCCAGCAGCCCCCTCGGGGGGGGCGCCGACACCGGGGAGCTGTTTTTT
CASSPLGGGADTGELFF
>-|few|TRBJ1-1|TRBV15
TGTGCCTTCGGGGAGGGCAATTGGGCTTTCTTT
CAFGEGNWAFF
>-|many|TRBJ2-7|TRBV30
TGTGCCTGGACCAGAGGGTGGGAGGAGCAGTACTTC
CAWTRGWEEQYF
>TRBD1|many|TRBJ1-2|TRBV12-3/TRBV12-4
TGTGCCAGCAGTTTCTTCAGGGGGACCGACAGTGGCTACACCTTC
CASSFFRGTDSGYTF
>TRBD1|many|TRBJ1-5|TRBV27
TGTGCCAGCAGTTTATCGAGGGACAGGAGCAATCAGCCCCAGCATTTT
CASSLSRDRSNQPQHF
>-|-|TRBJ1-6|TRBV7-2
TGTGCCAGCAGCCGTCTGGGTAGCGGGGCGAGTTCACCCCTCCACTTT
CASSRLGSGASSPLHF
>TRBD1|many|TRBJ2-7|TRBV7-9
TGTGCCAGCAGCCACGGACAGGTCTACGAGCAGTACTTC
CASSHGQVYEQYF
>-|-|TRBJ2-6|TRBV20-1
TGCAGTGCTCTCCTCTGGGCCAACGTCCTGACTTTC
CSALLWANVLTF
>-|many|TRBJ2-2|TRBV6-6
TGTGCCAGCAGTTACGCGAGCACCGGGGAGCTGTTTTTT
CASSYASTGELFF
>TRBD2|once|TRBJ2-3|TRBV20-1
TGCAGTGCTAGCTGGGACTACTACACAGATACGCAGTATTTT
CSASWDYYTDTQYF
>-|few|TRBJ2-4|TRBV11-2
TGTGCCAGCAGCTTAGATCGTCTGGGGGCGAGAGCCAAAAACATTCAGTACTTC
CASSLDRLGARAKNIQYF
>-|few|TRBJ1-5|TRBV12-3/TRBV12-4
TGTGCCAGCAGTTCCCCCCCCCCAGAGAATCAGCCCCAGCATTTT
CASSSPPPENQPQHF
>-|many|TRBJ2-7|TRBV12-3/TRBV12-4
TGTGCCAGCAGCCCAGGGGTCTCCCCCTCCTACGAGCAGTACTTC
CASSPGVSPSYEQYF
>-|-|TRBJ2-3|TRBV7-9
TGTGCCGGCAGCTCCAAGCGGTCTAGCACAGATACGCAGTATTTT
CAGSSKRSSTDTQYF
>-|many|TRBJ1-1|TRBV5-1
TGCGCCAGCAGCCTGAAGGGCCTACCTGTTTATAACACTGAAGCTTTCTTT
CASSLKGLPVYNTEAFF
>-|many|TRBJ2-4|TRBV7-9
TGTGCCAGCAGCTCCCACGTCCTAGCCAAAAACATTCAGTACTTC
CASSSHVLAKNIQYF
>-|-|TRBJ2-3|TRBV12-3/TRBV12-4
TGTGCCAGCAGCCGTCTCAGGGGAAAGAACACAGATACGCAGTATTTT
CASSRLRGKNTDTQYF